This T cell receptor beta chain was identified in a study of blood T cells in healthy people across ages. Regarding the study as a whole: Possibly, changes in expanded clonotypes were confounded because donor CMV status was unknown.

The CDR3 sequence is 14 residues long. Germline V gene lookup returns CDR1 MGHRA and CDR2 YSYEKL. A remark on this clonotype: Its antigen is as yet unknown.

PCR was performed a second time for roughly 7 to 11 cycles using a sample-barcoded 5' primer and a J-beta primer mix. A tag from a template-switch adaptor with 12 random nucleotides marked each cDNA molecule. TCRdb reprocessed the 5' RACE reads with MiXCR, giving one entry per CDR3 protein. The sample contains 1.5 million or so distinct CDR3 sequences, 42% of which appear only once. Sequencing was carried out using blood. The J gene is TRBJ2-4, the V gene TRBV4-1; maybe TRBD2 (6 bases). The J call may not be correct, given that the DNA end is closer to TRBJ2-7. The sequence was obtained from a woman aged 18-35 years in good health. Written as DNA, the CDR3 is TGCGCCAGCATTGGAGGGCTGGTCTCGTGCGAGCAGTACTTC. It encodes CASIGGLVSCEQYF.